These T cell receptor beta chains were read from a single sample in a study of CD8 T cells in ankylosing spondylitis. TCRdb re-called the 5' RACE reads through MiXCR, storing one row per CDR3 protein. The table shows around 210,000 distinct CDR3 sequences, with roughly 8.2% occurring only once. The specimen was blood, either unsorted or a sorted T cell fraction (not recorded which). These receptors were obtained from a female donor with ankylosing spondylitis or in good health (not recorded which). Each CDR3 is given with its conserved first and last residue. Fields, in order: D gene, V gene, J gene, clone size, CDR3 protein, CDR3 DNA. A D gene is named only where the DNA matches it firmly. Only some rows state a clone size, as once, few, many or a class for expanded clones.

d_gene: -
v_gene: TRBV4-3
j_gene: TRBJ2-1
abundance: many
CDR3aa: CASSQRGPAIYNEQFF
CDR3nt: TGCGCCAGCAGCCAACGGGGGCCAGCGATCTACAATGAGCAGTTCTTC

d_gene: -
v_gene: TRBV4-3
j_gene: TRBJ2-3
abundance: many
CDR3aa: CASSQDRRGSDTQYF
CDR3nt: TGCGCCAGCAGCCAAGATCGCCGGGGCTCAGATACGCAGTATTTT

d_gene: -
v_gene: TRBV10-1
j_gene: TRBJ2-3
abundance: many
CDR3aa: CATSTIRGDTQYF
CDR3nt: TGCGCCACCTCCACCATCAGGGGAGATACGCAGTATTTT

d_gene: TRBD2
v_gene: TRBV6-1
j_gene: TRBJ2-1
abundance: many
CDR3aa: CASRGLAGGGYNEQFF
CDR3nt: TGTGCCAGCAGGGGCCTAGCGGGTGGGGGTTACAATGAGCAGTTCTTC

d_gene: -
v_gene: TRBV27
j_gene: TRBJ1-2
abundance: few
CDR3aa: CASRRQGTDGYTF
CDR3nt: TGTGCCAGCAGACGCCAGGGCACCGATGGCTACACCTTC

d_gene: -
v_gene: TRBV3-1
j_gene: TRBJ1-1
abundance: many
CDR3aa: CASSQPTANTEAFF
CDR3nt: TGTGCCAGCAGCCAACCGACAGCGAACACTGAAGCTTTCTTT

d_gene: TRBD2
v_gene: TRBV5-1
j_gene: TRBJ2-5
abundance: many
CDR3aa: CASSLEPGGQETQYF
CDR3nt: TGCGCCAGCAGCTTGGAACCGGGGGGACAAGAGACCCAGTACTTC

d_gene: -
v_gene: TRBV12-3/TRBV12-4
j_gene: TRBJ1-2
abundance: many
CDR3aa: CASSFQGTIYGYTF
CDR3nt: TGTGCCAGCAGTTTTCAGGGCACCATCTATGGCTACACCTTC

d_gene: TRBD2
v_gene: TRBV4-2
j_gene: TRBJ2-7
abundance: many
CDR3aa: CASSQGVAGDSYEQYF
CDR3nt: TGTGCCAGCAGCCAAGGGGTAGCGGGGGACTCCTACGAGCAGTACTTC

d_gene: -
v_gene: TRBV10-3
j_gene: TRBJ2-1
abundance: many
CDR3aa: CAIRPGDGGDEQFF
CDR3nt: TGTGCCATCAGACCGGGCGATGGCGGGGATGAGCAGTTCTTC

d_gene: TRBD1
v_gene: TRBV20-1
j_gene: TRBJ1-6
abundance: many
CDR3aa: CSARDTGGILSPLHF
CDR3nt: TGCAGTGCTAGAGATACAGGGGGCATTCTTTCACCCCTCCACTTT

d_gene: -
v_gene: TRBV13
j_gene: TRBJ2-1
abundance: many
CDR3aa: CASTLLSLSNEQFF
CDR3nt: TGTGCCAGCACCCTGCTCTCGCTCTCGAATGAGCAGTTCTTC

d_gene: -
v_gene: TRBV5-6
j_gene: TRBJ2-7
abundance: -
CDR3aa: CTSSLAGGFYEQYF
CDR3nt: TGTACCAGCAGCTTGGCAGGCGGCTTCTACGAGCAGTACTTC

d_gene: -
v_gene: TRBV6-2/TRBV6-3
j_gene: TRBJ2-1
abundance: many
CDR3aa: CASNKGRGYNEQFF
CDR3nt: TGTGCCAGCAACAAGGGGCGGGGCTACAATGAGCAGTTCTTC

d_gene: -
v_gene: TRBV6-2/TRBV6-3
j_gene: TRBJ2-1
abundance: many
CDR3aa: CASSYSWFSQFF
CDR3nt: TGTGCCAGCAGTTACTCGTGGTTCAGCCAGTTCTTC

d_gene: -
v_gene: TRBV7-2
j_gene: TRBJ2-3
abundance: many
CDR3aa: CASSSRADTQYF
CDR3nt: TGTGCCAGCAGCTCACGGGCAGATACGCAGTATTTT

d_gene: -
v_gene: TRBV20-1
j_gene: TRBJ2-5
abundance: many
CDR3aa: CSADGLETQYF
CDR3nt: TGCAGCGCAGACGGCCTAGAGACCCAGTACTTC

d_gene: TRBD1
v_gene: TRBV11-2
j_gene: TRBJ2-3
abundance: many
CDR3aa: CASSFDRGSDTQYF
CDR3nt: TGTGCCAGCAGCTTCGACAGGGGATCGGATACGCAGTATTTT

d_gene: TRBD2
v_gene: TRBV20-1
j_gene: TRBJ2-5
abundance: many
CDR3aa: CSARIGGETQYF
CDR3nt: TGCAGCGCGAGAATCGGGGGGGAGACCCAGTACTTC

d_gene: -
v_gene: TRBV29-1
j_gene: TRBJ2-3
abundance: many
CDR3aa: CSVTFGGRTQYF
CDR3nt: TGCAGCGTGACCTTCGGGGGAAGGACGCAGTATTTT

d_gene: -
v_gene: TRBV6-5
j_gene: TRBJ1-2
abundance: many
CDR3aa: CASSYSSRDGYTF
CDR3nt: TGTGCCAGCAGTTACTCGAGCAGGGATGGCTACACCTTC

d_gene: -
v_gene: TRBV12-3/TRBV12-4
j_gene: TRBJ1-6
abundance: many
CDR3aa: CASSLVRGRSPLHF
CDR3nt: TGTGCCAGCAGTTTAGTGCGGGGGCGATCACCCCTCCACTTT

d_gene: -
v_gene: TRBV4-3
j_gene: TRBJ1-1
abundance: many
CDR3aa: CASSHDRNTEAFF
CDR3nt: TGCGCCAGCAGCCATGACCGGAACACTGAAGCTTTCTTT

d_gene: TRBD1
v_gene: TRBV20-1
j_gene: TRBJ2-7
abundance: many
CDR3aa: CSARVLDRGYEQYF
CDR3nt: TGCAGTGCTAGAGTCCTGGACAGGGGCTACGAGCAGTACTTC

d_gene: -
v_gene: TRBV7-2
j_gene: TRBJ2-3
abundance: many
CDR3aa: CASSFGGMSTDTQYF
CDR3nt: TGTGCCAGCAGCTTCGGCGGGATGAGCACAGATACGCAGTATTTT

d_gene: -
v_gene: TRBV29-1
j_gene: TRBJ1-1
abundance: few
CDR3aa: CSAPGGAANTEAFF
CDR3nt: TGCAGCGCCCCCGGGGGCGCCGCGAACACTGAAGCTTTCTTT

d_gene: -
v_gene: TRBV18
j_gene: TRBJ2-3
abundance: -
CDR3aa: CASKARGTDGADTQYF
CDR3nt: TGTGCCAGCAAAGCGCGGGGAACGGATGGGGCAGATACGCAGTATTTT

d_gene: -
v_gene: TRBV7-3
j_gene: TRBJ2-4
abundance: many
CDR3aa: CASSAAGGGQNIQYF
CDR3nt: TGTGCCAGCAGCGCCGCTGGGGGGGGGCAAAACATTCAGTACTTC

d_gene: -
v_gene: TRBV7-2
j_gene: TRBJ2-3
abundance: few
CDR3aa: CASSSQQGRTDTQYF
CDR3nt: TGTGCCAGCAGCTCCCAACAGGGTCGCACAGATACGCAGTATTTT

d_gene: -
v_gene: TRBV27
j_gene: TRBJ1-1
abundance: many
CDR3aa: CASSLSVQLNTEAFF
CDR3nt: TGTGCCAGCAGTTTATCAGTGCAGCTAAACACTGAAGCTTTCTTT

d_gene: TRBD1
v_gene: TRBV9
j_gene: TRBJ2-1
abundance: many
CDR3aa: CASSAGTASENEQFF
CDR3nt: TGTGCCAGCAGTGCCGGGACAGCGAGTGAGAATGAGCAGTTCTTC

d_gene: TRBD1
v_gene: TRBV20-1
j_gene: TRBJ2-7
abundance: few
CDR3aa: CSAEDRDNLYEQYF
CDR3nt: TGCAGTGCGGAGGACAGGGACAATCTCTACGAGCAGTACTTC

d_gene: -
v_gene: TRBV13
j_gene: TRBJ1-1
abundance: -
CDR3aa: CASSPFSGGEVTEAFF
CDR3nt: TGTGCCAGCAGTCCCTTCAGCGGGGGCGAGGTGACTGAAGCTTTCTTT

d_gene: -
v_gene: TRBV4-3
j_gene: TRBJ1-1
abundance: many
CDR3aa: CASSQERGDEAFF
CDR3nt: TGCGCCAGCAGCCAAGAGAGAGGGGATGAAGCTTTCTTT

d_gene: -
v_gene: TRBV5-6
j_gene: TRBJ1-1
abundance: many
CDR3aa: CASSLWGVHTEAFF
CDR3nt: TGTGCCAGCAGCTTGTGGGGGGTACACACTGAAGCTTTCTTT